The clone carrying this T cell receptor beta chain was seen only a few times. Antigen unknown. The read halts 3 residues ahead of the CDR3 end, with the missing end drawn from the germline J gene. The record originates from a study of T cell clonality in common variable immunodeficiency. Study-level results: CVID subjects shared fewer TCRbeta clones than healthy controls did. In common variable immunodeficiency, TCR beta chains reportedly carried fewer deletions and N-nucleotide insertions.

Method: immunoSEQ multiplex PCR; TCRdb's copy keeps in-frame clones and lacks some. The sample gives around 33,000 clones, none seen only once, and the top ten clones hold 28%. CVID subjects were 15 or so female and around 31 male, aged roughly 9 to 70. Caucasian heritage predominated among both patients and controls. This CDR3 is 15 amino acids long. The V gene's germline CDR1 is SEHNR and CDR2 FQNEAQ (reference sequence). J lost 7 bases, V lost 5 bases, and 9 bases had no gene match. This receptor was taken from a human donor with common variable immunodeficiency. The source material was peripheral blood mononuclear cells. The genes are TRBV7-9 and TRBJ1-5; TRBD1 agrees at 9 bases. CDR3 bases read: TGTGCCAGCAGCGAACAGGGGGCACCGGCACAGCCC. Translation gives CASSEQGAPAQP. The complete CDR3 reads CASSEQGAPAQPQHF.